A single sample gave rise to the 2 T cell receptor beta chains below, sequenced in a study of regulatory T cells in long-lasting Graves disease. Regarding time point: newly diagnosed GD, antithyroid drugs for less than 3 months. The TCR library was prepared using RNA isolated from PBMCs. Libraries of TCR beta came from iRepertoire HTBI primers plus Arm-PCR of CDR3 regions. In TCRdb, the multiplex PCR reads were re-called with MiXCR into one record per CDR3 protein. The table has roughly 560,000 distinct CDR3 sequences, about 12% seen once. These same data were also listed under a study on T cells in Graves' hyperthyroidism and ophthalmopathy.

The input for sequencing was peripheral blood mononuclear cells (PBMCs), taken at new diagnosis, from a patient treated with antithyroid drugs. The origin of the receptors is a woman in her 30s with Graves disease.

The J gene is TRBJ2-1, the V gene TRBV19, with 10 bases matching TRBD2. Germline V CDR1 and CDR2: LNHDA, SQIVND (reference sequence). There are 14 residues in the CDR3. Losses at the gene ends were 6 bases for V and 4 bases for J; bases not matched to a gene: 3. In DNA, the CDR3 is TGTGCCAGTAGGACTAGCGGGCTATACAATGAGCAGTTCTTC. Amino acid sequence: CASRTSGLYNEQFF.

In this sample, this clonotype turned up a few times. The genes are TRBV13 and TRBJ2-1, with 14 bases that match TRBD2. The germline V gene encodes CDR1 PRHDT and CDR2 FYEKMQ (reference sequence). CDR3 length: 18 residues. J gave up 1 base and V 5 bases, and 7 bases lay outside the gene matches. The CDR3 region is CASSTGTSGSVSYNEQFF. CDR3 DNA: TGTGCCAGCAGCACCGGGACTAGCGGGAGTGTTTCCTACAATGAGCAGTTCTTC.